One and the same sample provided the 15 T cell receptor beta chains below, sequenced in a study of T cell responses to AZD1222 COVID-19 vaccine. Libraries were prepared by immunoSEQ multiplex PCR; TCRdb keeps only in-frame clonotypes and omits some of them. The sample records 150,000 or so clones, over 80% being singletons. Sequenced here: peripheral blood, sampled 28 days after the second AZD1222 dose. The source is an adult who received the AZD1222 COVID-19 vaccine.

The chain combines TRBV21-1 with TRBJ2-5; TRBD2 was called by the table and not checked on the DNA. TRBV21-1 is a pseudogene segment. This CDR3 is 16 amino acids long. The CDR3 loop is CASIRTSGTLQETQYF. The CDR3 DNA reads TGTGCCAGCATCAGGACTAGCGGGACATTACAAGAGACCCAGTACTTC.

This chain connects TRBV5-6 to TRBJ1-2, with a weak D call TRBD1 (6 bases). CDR1 and CDR2 from the germline V gene are SGHDT and YYEEEE. Deletions cut 2 bases from V and 6 bases from J, with 26 bases between. CDR3 size: 18 residues. DNA for the CDR3: TGTGCCAGCAGCTTCCTCCTTTCTTTGACAGGCCTCTTTGATGGCTACACCTTC. It translates to CASSFLLSLTGLFDGYTF. The entire variable domain, with the rest obtained from reference TRBV5-6 and TRBJ1-2, is as follows: DAGVTQSPTHLIKTRGQQVTLRCSPKSGHDTVSWYQQALGQGPQFIFQYYEEEERQRGNFPDRFSGHQFPNYSSELNVNALLLGDSALYLCASSFLLSLTGLFDGYTFGSGTRLTVV.

The genes are TRBV2 and TRBJ1-2; 7 nucleotides align to TRBD1. The CDR3 has 17 residues. Germline V CDR1 and CDR2: SNHLY, FYNNEI. V lost 7 bases and J lost 4; bases outside the gene matches: 18. CDR3 nucleotides: TGTGCCAGCAACGATATCCCGGGGGGGACAGTCATCTATGGCTACACCTTC. It encodes CASNDIPGGTVIYGYTF.

V is TRBV10-2 and J is TRBJ1-2; 10 bases align to TRBD1. Germline V gene sequence: CDR1 WSHSY, CDR2 SAAADI. CDR3 length: 14 amino acids. Losses at the gene ends were 8 bases for V and 4 bases for J; bases not matched to a gene: 7. The CDR3 sequence is CASSPDRGGYGYTF. The CDR3 DNA reads TGCGCCAGCTCCCCGGACAGGGGGGGCTATGGCTACACCTTC.

The gene calls are TRBV6-2 or TRBV6-3 and TRBJ2-7; possibly TRBD1 for D (5 bases). Germline V CDR1 and CDR2: MNHEY, SVGEGT. The CDR3 has 12 residues. The V gene lost 5 bases and the J gene lost 2 bases, with 7 bases spanning the gap. The CDR3 coding sequence is TGTGCCAGCAGTAGACAGACCTACGAGCAGTACTTC. It encodes CASSRQTYEQYF.

The CDR3 protein is CASSRTSGLGANVLTF. In DNA, the CDR3 is TGTGCCAGCAGCCGTACTAGCGGGCTAGGGGCCAACGTCCTGACTTTC. This chain joins TRBV5-6 and TRBJ2-6; TRBD2 aligns across 9 bases. The CDR3 consists of 16 residues. The germline gives CDR1 SGHDT, CDR2 YYEEEE. The V segment lost 4 bases and the J segment 4 bases; nucleotides outside the gene matches: 6.

This clone has a single count. The V and J genes are TRBV7-2 and TRBJ1-2; D is undetermined. This CDR3 has 14 amino acids. Trimming stripped 5 bases from V and 2 bases from J, with 12 bases between. Germline values: CDR1 SGHTA, CDR2 FQGNSA. The CDR3 protein is CASSQAARNYGYTF. In nucleotides, the CDR3 is TGTGCCAGCAGCCAGGCCGCAAGAAACTATGGCTACACCTTC.

The gene calls are TRBV5-5 and TRBJ1-2; TRBD1 matches 9 bases. Germline CDR1 and CDR2: SGHKS and YYEKEE (reference sequence). The CDR3 consists of 15 residues. With V trimmed by 4 bases and J by 4 bases, 8 bases remained unmatched. CDR3 in amino acids: CASSRWDRESYGYTF. CDR3 sequence (DNA): TGTGCCAGCAGCCGCTGGGACAGGGAAAGCTATGGCTACACCTTC.

This clone was found once. The genes are TRBV4-3 and TRBJ2-1; D possibly corresponds to TRBD2 (5 bases). The CDR3 totals 12 residues. The V gene's germline CDR1 is LGHNA and CDR2 YSLEER. Trimming removed 0 bases at V and 13 bases at J, with 10 bases between. As DNA, the CDR3 is TGCGCCAGCAGCCAAGACCTAGGGAGACAGTTCTTC. Its translation is CASSQDLGRQFF.

V and J are TRBV5-1 and TRBJ1-2, with TRBD1 matching 7 bases. Germline loops: CDR1 SGHRS, CDR2 YFSETQ. The CDR3 covers 13 residues. V shed 4 bases and J 4 bases; nucleotides not matched to a gene: 4. The CDR3 region has the DNA TGCGCCAGCAGCCCGGACAGGACCTATGGCTACACCTTC. It codes for CASSPDRTYGYTF.

This chain uses TRBV4-1 with TRBJ2-7, with D perhaps TRBD2 (6 bases). V was cut by 1 base and J by 2 bases, with 21 bases left in between. From germline, CDR1 is MGHRA and CDR2 YSYEKL. The CDR3 length is 18 residues. This chain's CDR3 is CASSQAPHGGAATYEQYF. CDR3 sequence (DNA): TGCGCCAGCAGCCAAGCCCCTCATGGCGGGGCCGCAACCTACGAGCAGTACTTC.

The chain joins TRBV9 to TRBJ2-3; D is perhaps TRBD2 (6 bases). Trimming cost V 2 bases and J 2 bases, with 12 bases left between them. Germline loops: CDR1 SGDLS, CDR2 YYNGEE. This CDR3 is built from 15 residues. CDR3 sequence: CASSVGASVTDTQYF. CDR3 coding DNA: TGTGCCAGCAGCGTCGGCGCTAGCGTCACAGATACGCAGTATTTT.

The genes are TRBV6-5 and TRBJ1-1; unclear D gene. The germline V gene has CDR1 MNHEY and CDR2 SVGAGI. With 6 bases removed from V and 1 base from J, the gap between germline ends came to 9 bases. The CDR3 contains 13 residues. DNA of the CDR3: TGTGCCAGCAGCTTACTGAGGAACACTGAAGCTTTCTTT. Translated: CASSLLRNTEAFF.

A single count supports this clone. The genes are TRBV29-1 and TRBJ1-1; D is unresolved. The CDR3 length is 14 residues. V lost 3 bases, J lost 0 bases, and 11 bases lay in between. The germline V gene encodes CDR1 SQVTM and CDR2 ANQGSEA. CDR3 sequence (DNA): TGCAGCGTTGAGTTCAGGCTCTTGAACACTGAAGCTTTCTTT. This translates into CSVEFRLLNTEAFF.

The V and J genes are TRBV14 and TRBJ2-7; D is uncertain. V lost 1 base and J 3 bases, leaving 10 bases between the germline ends. The germline V gene encodes CDR1 SGHDN and CDR2 FVKESK. This CDR3 is built from 14 residues. CDR3 nucleotide sequence: TGTGCCAGCAGCCAAGGTGGAGTGGACTACGAGCAGTACTTC. This translates into CASSQGGVDYEQYF.